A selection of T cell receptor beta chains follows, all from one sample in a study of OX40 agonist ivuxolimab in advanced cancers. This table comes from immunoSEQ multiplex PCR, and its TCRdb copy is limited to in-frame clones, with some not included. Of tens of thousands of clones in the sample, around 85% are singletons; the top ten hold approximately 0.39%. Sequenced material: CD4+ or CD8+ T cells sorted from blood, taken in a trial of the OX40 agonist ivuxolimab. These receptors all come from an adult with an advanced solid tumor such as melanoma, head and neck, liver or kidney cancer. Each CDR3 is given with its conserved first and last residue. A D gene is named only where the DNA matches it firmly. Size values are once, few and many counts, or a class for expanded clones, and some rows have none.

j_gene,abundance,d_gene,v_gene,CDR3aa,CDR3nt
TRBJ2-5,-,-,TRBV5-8,CASSRGFQETQYF,TGTGCCAGCAGCCGAGGGTTCCAAGAGACCCAGTACTTC
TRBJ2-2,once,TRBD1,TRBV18,CASSPPGQGLGELFF,TGTGCCAGCTCACCCCCGGGACAGGGGCTCGGGGAGCTGTTTTTT
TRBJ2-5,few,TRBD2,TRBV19,CASSSSGRGSETQYF,TGTGCCAGTAGTTCTAGCGGGAGAGGCTCTGAGACCCAGTACTTC
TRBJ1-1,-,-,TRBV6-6,CASTGGGTEAFF,TGTGCCAGCACAGGAGGAGGGACTGAAGCTTTCTTT
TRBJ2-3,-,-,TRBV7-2,CASSSSSGTTTDTQYF,TGTGCCAGCAGCTCCTCTTCCGGGACAACCACAGATACGCAGTATTTT
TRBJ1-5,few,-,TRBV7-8,CASSQGRGIYSNQPQHF,TGTGCCAGCAGCCAAGGACGGGGGATTTATAGCAATCAGCCCCAGCATTTT
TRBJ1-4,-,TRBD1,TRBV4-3,CASSRAAQGAGEKLFF,TGCGCCAGCAGCCGGGCTGCACAGGGGGCGGGTGAAAAACTGTTTTTT
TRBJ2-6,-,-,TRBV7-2,CASSLVGSGANVLTF,TGTGCCAGCAGCTTAGTAGGCTCTGGGGCCAACGTCCTGACTTTC
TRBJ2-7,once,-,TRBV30,CACTESSYEQYF,TGTGCCTGTACAGAAAGCTCCTACGAGCAGTACTTC
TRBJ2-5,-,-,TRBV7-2,CASSLGGERETQYF,TGTGCCAGCAGCTTAGGAGGTGAACGGGAGACCCAGTACTTC
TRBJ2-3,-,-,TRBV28,CASGGPIGLDTQYF,TGTGCCAGCGGAGGGCCGATTGGTTTGGATACGCAGTATTTT
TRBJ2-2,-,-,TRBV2,CASSGRLTGELFF,TGTGCCAGCAGTGGACGGCTCACCGGGGAGCTGTTTTTT
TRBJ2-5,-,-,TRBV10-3,CAISESGPETQYF,TGTGCCATCAGTGAGTCAGGACCTGAGACCCAGTACTTC
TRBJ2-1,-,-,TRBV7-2,CASSVGTVVHEQFF,TGTGCCAGCAGCGTCGGGACCGTGGTCCATGAGCAGTTCTTC
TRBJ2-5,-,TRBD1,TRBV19,CASRQDRDLPTQYF,TGTGCCAGTAGGCAGGACAGGGACCTACCGACCCAGTACTTC
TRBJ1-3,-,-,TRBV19,CASSARMGPSGNTIYF,TGTGCCAGTAGTGCCCGAATGGGACCCTCTGGAAACACCATATATTTT
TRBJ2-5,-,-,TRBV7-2,CASSLGGRSRWETQYF,TGTGCCAGCAGCTTAGGTGGCAGGTCCCGATGGGAGACCCAGTACTTC
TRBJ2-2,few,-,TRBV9,CASSFIQGSGELFF,TGTGCCAGCAGCTTTATACAGGGATCCGGGGAGCTGTTTTTT
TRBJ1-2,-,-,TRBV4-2,CASSPGGGYTF,TGTGCCAGCAGCCCCGGGGGGGGCTACACCTTC
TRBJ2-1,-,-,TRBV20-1,CSATLRDGEFF,TGCAGTGCTACCCTCCGGGACGGTGAGTTCTTC
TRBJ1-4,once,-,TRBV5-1,CASSLGVTGNSNEKLFF,TGCGCCAGCAGCCTTGGTGTAACCGGGAATTCTAATGAAAAACTGTTTTTT
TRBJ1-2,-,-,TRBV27,CASSLSGGIYGYTF,TGTGCCAGCAGTTTATCAGGGGGTATCTATGGCTACACCTTC
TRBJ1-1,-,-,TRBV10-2,CASRRPGTEAFF,TGCGCCAGCAGGAGGCCGGGCACTGAAGCTTTCTTT
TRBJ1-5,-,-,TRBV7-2,CASSSLRQPQHF,TGTGCCAGCAGCTCCCTTCGACAGCCCCAGCATTTT
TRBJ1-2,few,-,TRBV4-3,CASSRTGLYGYTF,TGCGCCAGCAGTCGTACAGGTCTCTATGGCTACACCTTC
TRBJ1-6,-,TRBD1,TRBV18,CASSPGTGGSPLHF,TGTGCCAGCTCACCAGGGACAGGGGGATCACCCCTCCACTTT
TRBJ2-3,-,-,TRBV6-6,CASSYGTQYF,TGTGCCAGCAGTTACGGGACGCAGTATTTT
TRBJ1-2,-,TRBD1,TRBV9,CASSARAGGGNYGYTF,TGTGCCAGCAGCGCCAGAGCAGGGGGTGGTAACTATGGCTACACCTTC
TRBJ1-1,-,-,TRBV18,CASSSSPLGTLNTEAFF,TGTGCCAGCTCAAGTAGCCCCTTAGGCACCCTTAACACTGAAGCTTTCTTT
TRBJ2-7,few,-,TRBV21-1,CASSVPGPRYEQYF,TGTGCCAGCAGCGTACCGGGACCCCGCTACGAGCAGTACTTC
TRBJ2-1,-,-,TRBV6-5,CASSSTGLGEQFF,TGTGCCAGCAGTTCAACAGGTTTGGGGGAGCAGTTCTTC
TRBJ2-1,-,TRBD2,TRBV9,CASSVAGSGGIGEQFF,TGTGCCAGCAGCGTAGCTGGGAGCGGGGGAATTGGGGAGCAGTTCTTC
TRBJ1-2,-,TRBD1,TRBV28,CASSFLDRWGGNYGYTF,TGTGCCAGCAGTTTTTTGGACAGGTGGGGTGGGAACTATGGCTACACCTTC
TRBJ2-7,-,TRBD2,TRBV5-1,CASRSKREGSHEQYF,TGCGCCAGCAGATCTAAGCGGGAGGGCTCTCACGAGCAGTACTTC
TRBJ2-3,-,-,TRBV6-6,CASSRPSTDTQYF,TGTGCCAGCAGTAGGCCCAGCACAGATACGCAGTATTTT
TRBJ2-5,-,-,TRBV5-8,CASSSPTIQETQYF,TGTGCCAGCAGCTCCCCAACTATCCAAGAGACCCAGTACTTC
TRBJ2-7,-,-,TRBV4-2,CASSQDRPNYEQYF,TGTGCCAGCAGCCAAGATCGCCCTAACTACGAGCAGTACTTC
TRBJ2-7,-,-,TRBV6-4,CASSGLEQYF,TGTGCCAGCAGTGGCCTGGAGCAGTACTTC
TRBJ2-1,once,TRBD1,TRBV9,CASSPRETGGMSSYNEQFF,TGTGCCAGCAGCCCCCGTGAAACAGGGGGTATGAGCTCCTACAATGAGCAGTTCTTC
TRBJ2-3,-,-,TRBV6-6,CASSPTADTQYF,TGTGCCAGCAGCCCAACGGCTGATACGCAGTATTTT
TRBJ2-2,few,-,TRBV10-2,CASSGHKGNLRTGELFF,TGCGCCAGCAGTGGGCATAAGGGCAACCTTCGGACCGGGGAGCTGTTTTTT
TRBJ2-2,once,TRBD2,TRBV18,CASSPTPSRESGELFF,TGTGCCAGCTCACCGACGCCTTCGCGGGAGTCCGGGGAGCTGTTTTTT
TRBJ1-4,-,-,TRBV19,CASSIGLRDEKLFF,TGTGCCAGTAGTATCGGATTGAGGGATGAAAAACTGTTTTTT
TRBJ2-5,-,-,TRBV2,CASSDEGRETQYF,TGTGCCAGCAGTGACGAGGGAAGAGAGACCCAGTACTTC
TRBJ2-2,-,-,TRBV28,CASSHGANTGELFF,TGTGCCAGCAGTCATGGTGCGAACACCGGGGAGCTGTTTTTT
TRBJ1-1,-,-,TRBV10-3,CAISESSRITEAFF,TGTGCCATCAGTGAGTCGAGCAGAATCACTGAAGCTTTCTTT